This is a list of T cell receptor beta chains from one sample in a study of OX40 agonist ivuxolimab in advanced cancers. Clones were sequenced by immunoSEQ multiplex PCR, and TCRdb holds only the in-frame ones, with some missing. The sample carries tens of thousands of clones, around 90% recorded once. Material: CD4+ or CD8+ T cells sorted from blood, obtained in a trial of the OX40 agonist ivuxolimab. Every receptor here comes from an adult with an advanced solid tumor such as melanoma, head and neck, liver or kidney cancer. The CDR3 runs from the conserved cysteine through the conserved F or W. The D gene is left open where the match is weak. Size tells how often a clone was seen (once, few, many) or the class of an expanded clone, and some rows leave it out.

CDR3 DNA,CDR3 protein,V gene,D gene,J gene,CDR3 length,clone size
TGCAGCGTTGGGGGCGGTAGCTCCTACAATGAGCAGTTCTTC,CSVGGGSSYNEQFF,TRBV29-1,-,TRBJ2-1,14,-
TGTGCCAGCAGCTTAAGTTCAGGATGGGCTGAGACCCAGTACTTC,CASSLSSGWAETQYF,TRBV7-6,-,TRBJ2-5,15,-
TGTGCCAGTAGTATAAGGAACACTGAAGCTTTCTTT,CASSIRNTEAFF,TRBV19,-,TRBJ1-1,12,-
TGTGCCAGCAGTTTCAAACTAGCGGGGAGTGAGACCCAGTACTTC,CASSFKLAGSETQYF,TRBV28,TRBD2,TRBJ2-5,15,few
TGTGCCAGCAGCCCCCTAGCGGGTGGGACCGGGGAGCTGTTTTTT,CASSPLAGGTGELFF,TRBV7-8,TRBD2,TRBJ2-2,15,-
TGCGCCAGCAGCCGGGCCGGCGGCAGCTCCTACGAGCAGTACTTC,CASSRAGGSSYEQYF,TRBV4-1,-,TRBJ2-7,15,-
TGTGCCATCAGTGTCCGGGACAGGGGTGTTAGGGCTAGCGGGGAGAGCTCCTACGAGCAGTACTTC,CAISVRDRGVRASGESSYEQYF,TRBV10-3,-,TRBJ2-7,22,-
TGTGCCAGTAGGGACAGTTTAGAGAGCACTGAAGCTTTCTTT,CASRDSLESTEAFF,TRBV19,-,TRBJ1-1,14,once
TGCAGCGTTATTCAGGGCGCCAACACTGAAGCTTTCTTT,CSVIQGANTEAFF,TRBV29-1,-,TRBJ1-1,13,-
TGTGCCAGCTCACCACCGTCTAGCGGGAGGTACAATGAGCAGTTCTTC,CASSPPSSGRYNEQFF,TRBV18,TRBD2,TRBJ2-1,16,once
TGCAGCGTCTCACCCCCGGGACTAGCGGGAGCCGAGCAGTACTTC,CSVSPPGLAGAEQYF,TRBV29-1,TRBD2,TRBJ2-7,15,-
TGTGCCAGTAGTATTGGTCAGCCAAGCAATCAGCCCCAGCATTTT,CASSIGQPSNQPQHF,TRBV19,-,TRBJ1-5,15,-
TGTGCCAGCAGTGAATCATGGGGCGGCACCGGGGAGCTGTTTTTT,CASSESWGGTGELFF,TRBV2,-,TRBJ2-2,15,once
TGTGCCAGCAGCTTAGCGGGAGGGGGGTACAATGAGCAGTTCTTC,CASSLAGGGYNEQFF,TRBV13,TRBD2,TRBJ2-1,15,-
TGTGCCAGTACAGGGGGCCGCAACTATGGCTACACCTTC,CASTGGRNYGYTF,TRBV2,TRBD1,TRBJ1-2,13,-
TGTGCCAGCAGCTTAGTTGGGACATCGGAGACCCAGTACTTC,CASSLVGTSETQYF,TRBV11-2,-,TRBJ2-5,14,-
TGTGCCAGCAGTGTAGCGGGAGAGGTCGAGCAGTACTTC,CASSVAGEVEQYF,TRBV6-1,TRBD2,TRBJ2-7,13,-
TGCGCCAGCAGCAAAGGACAGGGAACGGATGGAAACACCATATATTTT,CASSKGQGTDGNTIYF,TRBV5-1,TRBD1,TRBJ1-3,16,-
TGCGCCAGCAGCGCCTCCACCGGGACAGGACTCTACGAGCAGTACTTC,CASSASTGTGLYEQYF,TRBV4-1,TRBD1,TRBJ2-7,16,-
TGTGCCAGCAGCTTAGATGGGATTGATGAGCAGTTCTTC,CASSLDGIDEQFF,TRBV11-2,-,TRBJ2-1,13,-
TGCGCCAGCAGTTACTTTAGTGGGCCCCCGGGGGGAGAGCAGTACTTC,CASSYFSGPPGGEQYF,TRBV10-2,TRBD2,TRBJ2-7,16,-
TGTGCCAGCAGCTTCGTTCTTGCGCTGGGGCTAAGTGTCAAAAACATTCAGTACTTC,CASSFVLALGLSVKNIQYF,TRBV28,-,TRBJ2-4,19,-
TGTGCCAGCAGCTCTGTTCAGGGAGTGAATGAGCAGTTCTTC,CASSSVQGVNEQFF,TRBV7-8,-,TRBJ2-1,14,-
TGTGCCAGCACCCACGGGGGAAACACCATATATTTT,CASTHGGNTIYF,TRBV7-9,-,TRBJ1-3,12,once
TGTGCCAGCAGTTACTCGTTGGCCAGGGGAGGTGACGAGCAGTACTTC,CASSYSLARGGDEQYF,TRBV6-6,-,TRBJ2-7,16,once
TGTGCCACCAAACCCTCCCAGGGCATCTCTGGAAACACCATATATTTT,CATKPSQGISGNTIYF,TRBV15,-,TRBJ1-3,16,once
TGTGCCAGCAGTTCCCCGATGTGGGTTGCGGGTAGCACAGATACGCAGTATTTT,CASSSPMWVAGSTDTQYF,TRBV27,-,TRBJ2-3,18,-
TGTGCCAGCAGCCCGGGACTAGCGGGAGACGGTGAGCAGTTCTTC,CASSPGLAGDGEQFF,TRBV9,TRBD2,TRBJ2-1,15,-
TGTGCCAGCAGCCCGACTAGCGGGACTATGAATGAGCAGTTCTTC,CASSPTSGTMNEQFF,TRBV7-9,TRBD2,TRBJ2-1,15,-
TGTGCCAGCAGCCCTCGAGGCGGCGGGTGGACAGATACGCAGTATTTT,CASSPRGGGWTDTQYF,TRBV9,-,TRBJ2-3,16,-
TGTGCCAGCAGCTTGATAGGGGATGAAGCTTTCTTT,CASSLIGDEAFF,TRBV7-9,-,TRBJ1-1,12,-
TGTGCCAGCAGCCGAGGGTCCGGGGAGCTGTTTTTT,CASSRGSGELFF,TRBV7-6,-,TRBJ2-2,12,-
TGTGCCAGCAGTGAGTGGGGCGCCTCTGGGGCCAACGTCCTGACTTTC,CASSEWGASGANVLTF,TRBV6-1,-,TRBJ2-6,16,-
TGCAGCGTTCTCAAGGGGGATTACAATGAGCAGTTCTTC,CSVLKGDYNEQFF,TRBV29-1,-,TRBJ2-1,13,once
TGTGCCAGCAGTCCCGGGACAGGTGTCACTGAAGCTTTCTTT,CASSPGTGVTEAFF,TRBV27,TRBD1,TRBJ1-1,14,once
TGTGCCAGCAGTTTATCGTTGGGAAAGGCCTACAATGAGCAGTTCTTC,CASSLSLGKAYNEQFF,TRBV27,-,TRBJ2-1,16,-
TGTGCCAGCAGCTCTGCTGGGCGGGGAACCTACGAGCAGTACTTC,CASSSAGRGTYEQYF,TRBV28,-,TRBJ2-7,15,-
TGTGCCAGCAGCCCTGACAGTTCGTCGGCTTTCTTT,CASSPDSSSAFF,TRBV28,-,TRBJ1-1,12,-
TGCGCCAGCCGATGGGAAGTCAGGGAGGGGACTGGGGCCAACGTCCTGACTTTC,CASRWEVREGTGANVLTF,TRBV23-1,TRBD2,TRBJ2-6,18,-
TGTGCCAGCAGTCCCGGGACAGAATCTGGAAACACCATATATTTT,CASSPGTESGNTIYF,TRBV28,TRBD1,TRBJ1-3,15,-
TGTGCCAGCAAACGTAGGGCGGGCAGGGGGCTTAACACTGAAGCTTTCTTT,CASKRRAGRGLNTEAFF,TRBV27,TRBD1,TRBJ1-1,17,-
TGTGCCAGCAGCACGGACAGGGGGACCCAAGAGACCCAGTACTTC,CASSTDRGTQETQYF,TRBV7-9,TRBD1,TRBJ2-5,15,-
TGTGCCAGCAGTGAAGTTCCGGGTAACTATGGCTACACCTTC,CASSEVPGNYGYTF,TRBV2,-,TRBJ1-2,14,-
TGTGCCAGTAGTATAGATCGACTAGCGGGAGGATACGAGCAGTACTTC,CASSIDRLAGGYEQYF,TRBV19,TRBD2,TRBJ2-7,16,-
TGTGCCAGCAGCTTAAGACAGGGGGTGTTCGAGACCCAGTACTTC,CASSLRQGVFETQYF,TRBV7-8,TRBD1,TRBJ2-5,15,-
TGCGCCAGCAGCCAAGATCCTGCAGGGCGGGTACAAGAGACCCAGTACTTC,CASSQDPAGRVQETQYF,TRBV4-3,-,TRBJ2-5,17,-
TGTGCCAGCAGCCAAGACTTCCTGAAGAGCGAGCAGTACTTC,CASSQDFLKSEQYF,TRBV7-6,-,TRBJ2-7,14,-
TGCGCCAGCAGCCAAGATCCAGCGGGGATCGCCTACGAGCAGTACTTC,CASSQDPAGIAYEQYF,TRBV4-1,TRBD2,TRBJ2-7,16,-
TGTGCCAGTAGACCCGGACAGGGGCCCACTGAAGCTTTCTTT,CASRPGQGPTEAFF,TRBV19,TRBD1,TRBJ1-1,14,-
TGTGCCAGCAGCCCCAGAACGGGGGGCGCCGAGCAGTACTTC,CASSPRTGGAEQYF,TRBV13,-,TRBJ2-7,14,-
TGTGCCAGCAGCGTAAACCGGGAGTCGGCATACTACGAGCAGTACTTC,CASSVNRESAYYEQYF,TRBV11-2,-,TRBJ2-7,16,once
TGTGCCAGCAGCTTTAGCGGGAGAATTGATACGCAGTATTTT,CASSFSGRIDTQYF,TRBV5-6,TRBD2,TRBJ2-3,14,-
TGCAGCGTTGTCGAGGGCTACGAGCAGTACTTC,CSVVEGYEQYF,TRBV29-1,-,TRBJ2-7,11,-
TGTGCCAGCAGTCATAGACAGGGTCTCACAGATACGCAGTATTTT,CASSHRQGLTDTQYF,TRBV7-9,TRBD1,TRBJ2-3,15,once
TGTGCCAGCTGGGGGGGACTCAATGAGCAGTTCTTC,CASWGGLNEQFF,TRBV11-2,TRBD2,TRBJ2-1,12,once
TGTGCCAGCAGCAACGACAGGGGGCTGGGTGGCTACACCTTC,CASSNDRGLGGYTF,TRBV5-8,TRBD1,TRBJ1-2,14,-
TGTGCCAGCAGCCTAGCGGGAGGGCCAGAGCAGTACTTC,CASSLAGGPEQYF,TRBV27,TRBD2,TRBJ2-7,13,-
TGTGCCAGCAGCGTAGCGGGAGTGGGAGAGACCCAGTACTTC,CASSVAGVGETQYF,TRBV9,-,TRBJ2-5,14,-
TGTGCCAGAAGCTTGGAACGCGCGGGAGTTACCGGGGAGCTGTTTTTT,CARSLERAGVTGELFF,TRBV5-3,TRBD2,TRBJ2-2,16,-
TGTGCCAGCAGCGTGGACAACGAGCAGTACTTC,CASSVDNEQYF,TRBV11-3,-,TRBJ2-7,11,-